The 16 T cell receptor beta chains presented below share a single source sample, sequenced in a study of blood T cell repertoires in COVID-19. The method was immunoSEQ multiplex PCR; TCRdb's version includes in-frame clones alone and lacks a portion of them. Counted here are roughly 260,000 clones, around 86% occurring once; the ten biggest clones make up around 10%. The sequenced sample consisted of peripheral blood. These receptors came from a man aged 35 to 55 who had recovered from COVID-19.

This CDR3 is CASSLRQGNNSPLHF. CDR3 nucleotide sequence: TGTGCCAGTAGTCTGCGACAGGGAAATAATTCACCCCTCCACTTT. The chain joins TRBV19 to TRBJ1-6; TRBD1 matches at 7 bases. CDR1 is LNHDA and CDR2 is SQIVND in the germline V gene (reference sequence). This CDR3 spans 15 amino acids. V dropped 5 bases and J dropped 5; count of bases not matched to a gene: 6.

The gene calls are TRBV7-2 and TRBJ1-6, with 11 positions matching TRBD1. Per the germline V gene, CDR1 is SGHTA and CDR2 is FQGNSA. The CDR3 has 15 amino acids. The V segment lost 6 bases and the J segment 7 bases; nucleotides outside the gene matches: 5. The CDR3 DNA reads as TGTGCCAGCAGATCCAGGACAGGGGGCAATTCACCCCTCCACTTT. Protein sequence: CASRSRTGGNSPLHF.

This chain links TRBV7-9 with TRBJ2-2; the match to TRBD2 covers 7 bases. The V gene's germline CDR1 is SEHNR and CDR2 FQNEAQ (reference sequence). The V and J ends lost 5 bases and 6 bases, in that order; junction bases with no gene match: 9. CDR3 length: 15 amino acids. The DNA of the CDR3 is TGTGCCAGCAGCCCCCGTGGGGGGGGATCCGGGGAGCTGTTTTTT. Its translation: CASSPRGGGSGELFF.

The chain links TRBV14 to TRBJ1-4; D might be TRBD1 (5 bases). CDR3 length equals 14 residues. Germline V gives CDR1 SGHDN, CDR2 FVKESK. With 4 bases removed from V and 8 bases from J, the gap between germline ends came to 14 bases. CDR3 sequence reads: CASSRNRTWEKLFF. CDR3 nucleotide sequence: TGTGCCAGCAGCCGTAACAGGACGTGGGAAAAACTGTTTTTT.

The chain links TRBV19 to TRBJ2-1; D might be TRBD2 (6 bases). Germline CDR1 is LNHDA and CDR2 is SQIVND (reference sequence). The V gene lost 5 bases and the J gene lost 0 bases, with 14 bases spanning the gap. CDR3 length: 16 amino acids. The CDR3 protein is CASSAEGRSSYNEQFF. The CDR3 DNA reads as TGTGCCAGTAGTGCCGAAGGGAGGAGCTCCTACAATGAGCAGTTCTTC.

This chain uses TRBV7-7 with TRBJ2-3, with D perhaps TRBD1 (5 bases). Looked up from germline, CDR1 is SSHAT and CDR2 is FNYEAQ (reference sequence). Trimming cost V 5 bases and J 4 bases, with 16 bases left between them. The CDR3 runs to 15 residues. The CDR3 loop reads CASSPDRNSADTQYF. The CDR3 nucleotides are TGTGCCAGCAGCCCCGACAGAAACTCCGCAGATACGCAGTATTTT.

For the CDR3, the DNA is TGTGCCAGCAGGGGAGGGCTAGCCTACGAGACCCAGTACTTC. It codes for CASRGGLAYETQYF. The genes are TRBV2 and TRBJ2-5; TRBD2 matches at 7 bases. The CDR3 consists of 14 residues. Germline V CDR1 and CDR2: SNHLY, FYNNEI. Germline trimming cut 6 bases from V and 5 bases from J; bases unmatched to any gene: 9. The whole variable domain, remainder taken from reference TRBV2 and TRBJ2-5, is EPEVTQTPSHQVTQMGQEVILRCVPISNHLYFYWYRQILGQKVEFLVSFYNNEISEKSEIFDDQFSVERPDGSNFTLKIRSTKLEDSAMYFCASRGGLAYETQYFGPGTRLLVL.

As to this clone: The sample has other DNA sequences that encode this CDR3 too. The rearrangement joins TRBV18 to TRBJ1-5, with 7 positions matching TRBD1. The V and J ends lost 3 bases and 4 bases, in that order; junction bases with no gene match: 0. The V gene's germline CDR1 is KGHSH and CDR2 LQKENI. The CDR3 runs to 13 residues. This chain's CDR3 is CASSPDRNQPQHF. CDR3 DNA sequence: TGTGCCAGCTCACCGGACAGGAATCAGCCCCAGCATTTT. Drawing the rest from reference TRBV18 and TRBJ1-5, the complete variable domain is NAGVMQNPRHLVRRRGQEARLRCSPMKGHSHVYWYRQLPEEGLKFMVYLQKENIIDESGMPKERFSAEFPKEGPSILRIQQVVRGDSAAYFCASSPDRNQPQHFGDGTRLSIL.

V and J are TRBV6-1 and TRBJ1-5, with 8 bases aligning to TRBD1. The junction had 5 bases not matched to a gene; V was cut back by 2 bases and J by 2 bases. This CDR3 has 16 amino acids. Germline-derived CDR1 and CDR2 are MNHNS and SASEGT. The CDR3 DNA is TGTGCCAGCAGTGAAAGGGGACAGGTTCGCAATCAGCCCCAGCATTTT. Translating gives CASSERGQVRNQPQHF.

V gene TRBV4-1 combines with J gene TRBJ1-4; D is unclear. The CDR3 has 12 residues. V gave up 6 bases and J gave up 4 bases, with 6 bases separating them. In germline, CDR1 is MGHRA, CDR2 YSYEKL. CDR3 bases: TGCGCCAGCAGACAGTATAATGAAAAACTGTTTTTT. Translated, it gives CASRQYNEKLFF.

V gene TRBV5-1 combines with J gene TRBJ1-4; D call uncertain. Germline assignment: CDR1 SGHRS and CDR2 YFSETQ. V dropped 0 bases and J dropped 5 bases, with 11 bases sitting between them. The CDR3 totals 15 residues. Written as DNA, the CDR3 is TGCGCCAGCAGCTTGGGTGGGCAGAGCAATGAAAAACTGTTTTTT. It specifies CASSLGGQSNEKLFF.

This clone was recorded once. This CDR3 reads CASSHPGGGGGYTF. In DNA form, the CDR3 reads TGTGCCAGCAGCCACCCAGGGGGAGGAGGCGGCTACACCTTC. The rearrangement links TRBV14 to TRBJ1-2; TRBD1 matches at 7 bases. This CDR3 has 14 residues. Trimming removed 3 bases from V and 8 bases from J; junction bases left unmatched: 9. Germline CDR1 reads SGHDN; CDR2 reads FVKESK.

In regard to this clone: One junction end disagrees with the germline gene, perhaps due to a read error. The genes are TRBV18 and TRBJ2-2; TRBD2 aligns across 7 bases. The germline V gene has CDR1 KGHSH and CDR2 LQKENI. This CDR3 is built from 16 residues. The CDR3 sequence is CASPRGLAAKTGELFF. Here the CDR3 DNA reads TGTGCCAGCCCCCGAGGGCTAGCGGCGAAAACCGGGGAGCTGTTTTTT. The variable domain in full, completed from reference TRBV18 and TRBJ2-2, reads NAGVMQNPRHLVRRRGQEARLRCSPMKGHSHVYWYRQLPEEGLKFMVYLQKENIIDESGMPKERFSAEFPKEGPSILRIQQVVRGDSAAYFCASPRGLAAKTGELFFGEGSRLTVL.

The chain uses TRBV29-1 and TRBJ1-5; 9 bases fit TRBD1. Trimming cost V 5 bases and J 12 bases; bases outside gene matches: 17. CDR1 and CDR2 (germline): SQVTM, ANQGSEA. The CDR3 sequence is 15 residues long. CDR3 residues: CSVSGTGSKAENQHF. The CDR3 bases are TGCAGCGTTTCCGGGACAGGGTCAAAGGCGGAGAACCAGCATTTT.

The chain is built from TRBV3-1 (or the pseudogene TRBV3-2) and TRBJ2-7; D might be TRBD2 (5 bases). Germline CDR1 reads LGHDT; CDR2 reads YNNKEL (reference sequence). V was pared by 4 bases and J by 0 bases, with 7 bases between. The length of the CDR3 is 13 residues. DNA for the CDR3: TGTGCCAGCAGCCCTGGAGGCTCCTACGAGCAGTACTTC. Its translation is CASSPGGSYEQYF.

This chain connects TRBV6-1 to TRBJ1-5, with no clear D. V lost 2 bases and J lost 2, with 10 bases in between. The CDR3 spans 15 residues. CDR1 MNHNS and CDR2 SASEGT come from the germline V gene. The CDR3: CASSENPMGNQPQHF. For the CDR3, the DNA is TGTGCCAGCAGTGAAAACCCTATGGGCAATCAGCCCCAGCATTTT.